This T cell receptor (beta chain) originates from a study of T cell responses to AZD1222 COVID-19 vaccine. About this clone itself: The antigen remains unidentified.

Study-wide findings and caveats: Spike-specific TCR breadth and depth were elevated following two AZD1222 doses. Among those given AZD1222, only five to seven were seropositive at baseline.

Method: immunoSEQ multiplex PCR; TCRdb's copy keeps in-frame clones and lacks some. The sample includes approximately 270,000 clones, 94% of them seen just once. CDR3 size: 14 residues. After removal of 3 bases from V and 5 bases from J, the junction contained 6 bases not matched to a gene. CDR1 is LGHNA, CDR2 YNFKEQ, per germline. Second-dose schedules of about 4 or about 12 weeks were combined. This sequence was found in an adult who received the AZD1222 COVID-19 vaccine. Sequences were derived from peripheral blood, sampled 28 days after the second AZD1222 dose. The rearrangement joins TRBV4-2 to TRBJ2-7; 8 bases match TRBD1. The CDR3 DNA reads as TGTGCCAGCAGCCATGGCAGGGGGCTAAACGAGCAGTACTTC. Translation: CASSHGRGLNEQYF.